A single sample gave rise to the 7 T cell receptor beta chains below, sequenced in a study of T-cell memory formation after mild COVID-19. Using its own MiXCR run on the 5' RACE reads, TCRdb lists one record per CDR3 protein. The sample yields roughly 89,000 distinct CDR3 sequences, around an eighth seen once. The sample was PBMCs or a T cell subset sorted from them (not recorded which). The receptors were sampled from an adult woman who had mild COVID-19 (a few samples of this study predate the infection). Cell type and time point are not known.

The rearrangement links TRBV4-1 to TRBJ2-7; TRBD2 aligns across 15 bases. The ends lost 3 bases at V and 6 bases at J; junction bases unmatched: 6. Germline V gene lookup returns CDR1 MGHRA and CDR2 YSYEKL. The length of the CDR3 is 16 residues. The CDR3 protein is CASSHPGTSGGIEQYF. For the CDR3, the DNA is TGCGCCAGCAGCCATCCCGGGACTAGCGGGGGGATCGAGCAGTACTTC.

The chain carries TRBV11-2 and TRBJ2-7; 10 positions match TRBD2. V lost 1 base and J lost 3; bases outside the gene matches: 0. Per the germline V gene, CDR1 is SGHAT and CDR2 is FQNNGV. There are 14 residues in the CDR3. Here the CDR3 reads CASSLASGSYEQYF. CDR3 sequence (DNA): TGTGCCAGCAGCTTAGCTAGCGGGAGCTACGAGCAGTACTTC.

This clonotype was seen a handful of times. V and J are TRBV2 and TRBJ2-7, with TRBD2 matching over 11 bases. Germline-derived CDR1 and CDR2 are SNHLY and FYNNEI. CDR3 length: 15 amino acids. V trimming: 8 bases; J trimming: 2 bases; junction bases outside the gene matches: 8. This CDR3 is CASREGTSGTYEQYF. The CDR3 nucleotides are TGTGCCAGCCGGGAAGGGACTAGCGGAACCTACGAGCAGTACTTC. Filled out from reference TRBV2 and TRBJ2-7, the complete variable domain reads EPEVTQTPSHQVTQMGQEVILRCVPISNHLYFYWYRQILGQKVEFLVSFYNNEISEKSEIFDDQFSVERPDGSNFTLKIRSTKLEDSAMYFCASREGTSGTYEQYFGPGTRLTVT.

In this sample, this clonotype turned up a few times. The chain uses TRBV7-9 and TRBJ1-6; D is unclear. From germline, CDR1 is SEHNR and CDR2 FQNEAQ (reference sequence). Trimming stripped 1 base from V and 5 bases from J, with 12 bases between. The CDR3 consists of 16 residues. The CDR3 protein is CASSLDTPDDNSPLHF. CDR3 coding DNA: TGTGCCAGCAGCTTAGATACACCGGACGATAATTCACCCCTCCACTTT. Drawing the rest from reference TRBV7-9 and TRBJ1-6, the complete variable domain is DTGVSQNPRHKITKRGQNVTFRCDPISEHNRLYWYRQTLGQGPEFLTYFQNEAQLEKSRLLSDRFSAERPKGSFSTLEIQRTEQGDSAMYLCASSLDTPDDNSPLHFGNGTRLTVT.

This clonotype was recorded a few times. The J gene is TRBJ2-5, the V gene TRBV7-9; weak D call: TRBD2 (5 bases). The CDR3 is 15 residues long. Germline V gives CDR1 SEHNR, CDR2 FQNEAQ (reference sequence). The V and J ends lost 1 base and 4 bases respectively, with 13 bases between them. The CDR3, as DNA: TGTGCCAGCAGCTTAGGACTAACCCTCCCAGAGACCCAGTACTTC. Its protein is CASSLGLTLPETQYF.

This clonotype was recorded a few times. The chain recombines TRBV25-1 with TRBJ2-7, with D perhaps matching TRBD2 (5 bases). From germline, CDR1 is MGHDK and CDR2 SYGVNS. The V end lost 6 bases, the J end lost 2 bases, and 17 bases lay between the germline ends. This CDR3 region has 15 residues. CDR3 region: CASSALRDTTYEQYF. The CDR3 DNA sequence: TGTGCCAGCAGCGCACTCCGGGATACAACCTACGAGCAGTACTTC.

The genes are TRBV6-2 or TRBV6-3 and TRBJ2-5, with 7 bases matching TRBD2. Germline assignment: CDR1 MNHEY and CDR2 SVGEGT. CDR3 length: 14 amino acids. Trimming cost V 6 bases and J 5 bases; bases outside gene matches: 9. CDR3 nucleotide sequence: TGTGCCAGCAGCCTTAGCGGGCTAAAGGAGACCCAGTACTTC. It is translated as CASSLSGLKETQYF.